The next 31 T cell receptor beta chains were all read from a single sample in a study of early T cells in non-severe SARS-CoV-2 infection. In TCRdb, the 5' RACE reads were re-called with MiXCR into one record per CDR3 protein. The sample holds tens of thousands of distinct CDR3 sequences, roughly 11% seen once. The source was whole blood, collected at baseline. All receptors come from an adult who was a healthcare worker with PCR-confirmed SARS-CoV-2 infection or an uninfected control (not recorded which).

The V and J genes are TRBV30 and TRBJ2-3, with D perhaps TRBD2 (7 bases). Trimming shortened V by 5 bases and J by 4 bases, and 16 bases separated the two germline ends. CDR1 and CDR2 (germline): GTSNPN, SVGIG (reference sequence). The CDR3 contains 14 residues. CDR3 protein: CAWAEGGGADTQYF. For the CDR3, the DNA is TGTGCCTGGGCTGAGGGGGGAGGGGCAGATACGCAGTATTTT.

The DNA for the CDR3 is TGTGCCAGCACCCCGGGACAGGGTCCTGAAGCTTTCTTT. It yields the protein CASTPGQGPEAFF. The chain uses TRBV7-9 and TRBJ1-1; 9 bases are shared with TRBD1. The junction had 6 bases not matched to a gene; V was cut back by 7 bases and J by 6 bases. This CDR3 is built from 13 residues. Germline CDR1 is SEHNR and CDR2 is FQNEAQ (reference sequence).

This clonotype came up a few times. This rearrangement joins TRBV27 to TRBJ2-7; D possibly corresponds to TRBD1 (6 bases). Germline CDR1 MNHEY, CDR2 SMNVEV (reference sequence). The V end was cut by 3 bases, the J end by 7 bases, with 16 bases between. The CDR3 consists of 14 residues. The CDR3 coding sequence is TGTGCCAGCAGTTTCCGGGACAAGGGTTGGGAGCAGTACTTC. Encoded protein: CASSFRDKGWEQYF.

This chain connects TRBV25-1 to TRBJ1-2; D is undetermined. Trimming stripped 4 bases from V and 7 bases from J, with 22 bases between. This CDR3 has 16 residues. Germline V gene data show CDR1 as MGHDK and CDR2 as SYGVNS. The CDR3 spells CASSGAGFPPGSGYTF. Here the CDR3 DNA reads TGTGCCAGCAGTGGAGCGGGATTCCCCCCGGGCTCTGGCTACACCTTC.

This clonotype came up many times. The chain joins TRBV7-8 to TRBJ2-5, with D possibly being TRBD1 (5 bases). Germline CDR1 and CDR2: SGHVS and FQNEAQ. Trimming took 5 bases from V and 0 from J, leaving 10 bases between them. The CDR3 consists of 14 residues. CDR3 DNA: TGTGCCAGCAGCCAACAGGATTACCAAGAGACCCAGTACTTC. It is translated as CASSQQDYQETQYF.

This clonotype was counted ten times or more. The V call is TRBV12-3 or TRBV12-4, the J call TRBJ1-2, with D unclear. V shed 1 base and J shed 2 bases, with 2 bases lying between them. There are 12 residues in the CDR3. Here the CDR3 DNA reads TGTGCCAGCAGTTTAGGGAACTATGGCTACACCTTC. Encoded protein: CASSLGNYGYTF.

The rearrangement joins TRBV5-1 to TRBJ2-3, with unresolved D. V lost 3 bases, J lost 0 bases, and 11 bases lay in between. Germline lookup yields CDR1 SGHRS and CDR2 YFSETQ. This CDR3 has 15 amino acids. CDR3 loop: CASSSKGSSTDTQYF. CDR3 sequence (DNA): TGCGCCAGCAGCTCGAAAGGCTCGAGCACAGATACGCAGTATTTT.

In this sample, this clonotype turned up many times. V usage is TRBV18 and J usage is TRBJ1-1; 7 positions match TRBD1. J gave up 7 bases and V 9 bases, and 11 bases lay outside the gene matches. The germline V gene has CDR1 KGHSH and CDR2 LQKENI. There are 13 residues in the CDR3. The CDR3 DNA follows: TGTGCCAGTCTACTTCCCGGGACAGATGAAGCTTTCTTT. This codes for CASLLPGTDEAFF. Filled out from reference TRBV18 and TRBJ1-1, the complete variable domain reads NAGVMQNPRHLVRRRGQEARLRCSPMKGHSHVYWYRQLPEEGLKFMVYLQKENIIDESGMPKERFSAEFPKEGPSILRIQQVVRGDSAAYFCASLLPGTDEAFFGQGTRLTVV.

This clonotype was seen a few times. The chain carries TRBV24-1 and TRBJ2-1, with D unresolved. The germline gives CDR1 KGHDR, CDR2 SFDVKD. This CDR3 region has 13 residues. The V end was cut by 3 bases, the J end by 9 bases, with 11 bases between. The CDR3 sequence: CATSDPPSGEQFF. For the CDR3, the DNA is TGTGCCACCAGTGATCCCCCCAGTGGTGAGCAGTTCTTC.

This clonotype was seen a few times. This chain links TRBV5-5 with TRBJ2-4; TRBD1 aligns across 10 bases. The germline V gene has CDR1 SGHKS and CDR2 YYEKEE (reference sequence). After removal of 4 bases from V and 4 bases from J, the junction contained 8 bases not matched to a gene. CDR3 length: 16 amino acids. CDR3 DNA sequence: TGTGCCAGCAGCCACTCACCGGGACAGGGGAAAAACATTCAGTACTTC. Its translation is CASSHSPGQGKNIQYF.

In its sample, this clonotype was seen many times. The genes are TRBV9 and TRBJ2-2, with D possibly called TRBD1 or TRBD2 (5 bases each). Germline CDR1 SGDLS, CDR2 YYNGEE. The CDR3 totals 13 residues. V was cut by 0 bases and J by 5 bases, with 5 bases left in between. CDR3 protein: CASSVGGTGELFF. Written as DNA, the CDR3 is TGTGCCAGCAGCGTAGGGGGGACCGGGGAGCTGTTTTTT. Using reference TRBV9 and TRBJ2-2 for the parts outside the CDR3, the full variable domain is DSGVTQTPKHLITATGQRVTLRCSPRSGDLSVYWYQQSLDQGLQFLIQYYNGEERAKGNILERFSAQQFPDLHSELNLSSLELGDSALYFCASSVGGTGELFFGEGSRLTVL.

This clonotype was found a few times. The J gene is TRBJ1-6, the V gene TRBV10-3; D is unresolved. V gave up 6 bases and J gave up 7 bases, with 13 bases separating them. Germline-derived CDR1 and CDR2 are ENHRY and SYGVKD. The length of the CDR3 is 14 residues. CDR3 nucleotide sequence: TGTGCCATCAGAGGAGCCTCCACCAATTCACCCCTCCACTTT. Translated, it gives CAIRGASTNSPLHF.

This clonotype was picked up a small number of times. The rearrangement uses TRBV7-9 and TRBJ1-6; maybe TRBD1 (6 bases). The CDR3 has 14 amino acids. V gave up 3 bases and J gave up 8 bases, with 11 bases separating them. Germline V CDR1 and CDR2: SEHNR, FQNEAQ (reference sequence). The DNA of the CDR3 is TGTGCCAGCAGCTTTACGGGACATGATTCACCCCTCCACTTT. Translating gives CASSFTGHDSPLHF.

This clonotype was seen at least ten times. The J gene is TRBJ1-5, the V gene TRBV2, with D unresolved. Germline V gene lookup returns CDR1 SNHLY and CDR2 FYNNEI. V was pared by 2 bases and J by 0 bases, with 11 bases between. The CDR3 loop spans 16 amino acids. CDR3 DNA: TGTGCCAGCAGTGAATACGGGAAATATAGCAATCAGCCCCAGCATTTT. Its translation: CASSEYGKYSNQPQHF.

This clonotype was seen ten or more times. This rearrangement joins TRBV14 to TRBJ2-5; the match to TRBD2 covers 9 bases. The ends lost 4 bases at V and 4 bases at J; junction bases unmatched: 10. The germline CDR1 and CDR2 sequences are SGHDN and FVKESK. The CDR3 runs 16 residues. The CDR3 DNA sequence: TGTGCCAGCAGCCGGTTGGGACTAGCTGTTGGAGAGACCCAGTACTTC. It is translated as CASSRLGLAVGETQYF.

The J gene is TRBJ1-1, the V gene TRBV20-1; D remains unclear. The length of the CDR3 is 13 residues. V lost 3 bases, J lost 0 bases, and 8 bases lay in between. Germline V lookup: CDR1 DFQATT, CDR2 SNEGSKA (reference sequence). The CDR3 DNA reads as TGCAGTGCTAGGCCAACAGTGAACACTGAAGCTTTCTTT. Its translation: CSARPTVNTEAFF.

This clonotype was recorded many times. CDR3 bases: TGTGCCAGCTCACCACCAATCGAGACCCAGTACTTC. This translates into CASSPPIETQYF. The V gene is TRBV18, the J gene TRBJ2-5, with D uncertain. Germline loops: CDR1 KGHSH, CDR2 LQKENI. This CDR3 region has 12 residues. The V and J ends lost 0 bases and 5 bases respectively, with 4 bases between them.

This clonotype was seen repeatedly, ten times or more. The chain uses TRBV6-6 and TRBJ2-1; 9 bases are shared with TRBD2. Per germline, CDR1 MNHNY and CDR2 SVGAGI (reference sequence). This CDR3 is 21 amino acids long. V dropped 2 bases and J dropped 0; count of bases not matched to a gene: 17. CDR3 coding DNA: TGTGCCAGCAGTTACAGGTCCCTCGGGGCTAGCGGGGTCAGCTCCTACAATGAGCAGTTCTTC. This translates into CASSYRSLGASGVSSYNEQFF.

The chain uses TRBV20-1 and TRBJ2-4; tentatively, D is TRBD1 (6 bases). Per the germline V gene, CDR1 is DFQATT and CDR2 is SNEGSKA (reference sequence). CDR3 length: 17 amino acids. V was clipped by 4 bases and J by 0 bases, with 19 bases between them. Written as DNA, the CDR3 is TGCAGTGCTACAAAACCGGGGACAATGCTAGCCAAAAACATTCAGTACTTC. This encodes CSATKPGTMLAKNIQYF.

The chain has TRBV29-1 and TRBJ1-4, with 7 positions matching TRBD1. Germline CDR1 SQVTM, CDR2 ANQGSEA. CDR3 length: 13 amino acids. J lost 10 bases, V lost 0 bases, and 5 bases had no gene match. CDR3 DNA sequence: TGCAGCGTTGAAGACACGCAGGGGGGAAAACTGTTTTTT. Translating it yields CSVEDTQGGKLFF. The full variable domain, rest sourced from reference TRBV29-1 and TRBJ1-4, is SAVISQKPSRDICQRGTSLTIQCQVDSQVTMMFWYRQQPGQSLTLIATANQGSEATYESGFVIDKFPISRPNLTFSTLTVSNMSPEDSSIYLCSVEDTQGGKLFFGSGTQLSVL.

This sequence joins TRBV7-8 and TRBJ1-4; 9 positions agree with TRBD1. The V gene end was trimmed by 6 bases and the J gene end by 8 bases; junction bases not matched to a gene: 10. This CDR3 contains 15 residues. Germline V gene data show CDR1 as SGHVS and CDR2 as FQNEAQ. In DNA form, the CDR3 reads TGTGCCAGCAGTTTTCCGGGACAGGGAGAGGAAAAACTGTTTTTT. This encodes CASSFPGQGEEKLFF.

This clonotype was found a few times. The chain links TRBV11-2 to TRBJ1-6, with 9 bases lining up with TRBD1. The V and J ends lost 4 bases and 9 bases, in that order; junction bases with no gene match: 4. The CDR3 runs to 14 residues. Looked up from germline, CDR1 is SGHAT and CDR2 is FQNNGV. Written as DNA, the CDR3 is TGTGCCAGCAGCTCGGGACAGGGCGGTTCACCCCTCCACTTT. It translates to CASSSGQGGSPLHF.

Many counts were recorded for this clonotype. The J gene is TRBJ1-3, the V gene TRBV14; no firm D call. V shed 1 base and J shed 1 base, with 2 bases lying between them. Germline CDR1 is SGHDN and CDR2 is FVKESK. This CDR3 region has 13 residues. For the CDR3, the DNA is TGTGCCAGCAGCCAAGCGTCTGGAAACACCATATATTTT. This translates into CASSQASGNTIYF.

The chain carries TRBV20-1 and TRBJ2-5; 13 bases line up with TRBD2. The CDR3 spans 13 residues. V shed 5 bases and J 5 bases; nucleotides not matched to a gene: 2. From germline, CDR1 is DFQATT and CDR2 SNEGSKA (reference sequence). The CDR3, as DNA: TGCAGTGCTGGGACTAGCGGGGCCGAGACCCAGTACTTC. It specifies CSAGTSGAETQYF.

This clonotype was picked up a small number of times. V and J are TRBV7-2 and TRBJ2-7; D call uncertain. The CDR3 runs 16 residues. The ends were cut back, 5 bases at V and 1 base at J, with 18 bases in the middle. The germline V gene has CDR1 SGHTA and CDR2 FQGNSA. CDR3 region: CASSPPARMFSYEQYF. Written as DNA, the CDR3 is TGTGCCAGCAGCCCGCCGGCAAGGATGTTTTCCTACGAGCAGTACTTC.

The V gene is TRBV5-5, the J gene TRBJ2-5; weak D call: TRBD1 (8 bases). CDR1 SGHKS and CDR2 YYEKEE come from the germline V gene (reference sequence). The CDR3 covers 15 residues. Trimming cost V 0 bases and J 4 bases, with 13 bases left between them. The CDR3 is CASSLDRGRVETQYF. CDR3 nucleotide sequence: TGTGCCAGCAGCTTGGACAGGGGGAGGGTAGAGACCCAGTACTTC. Combining the CDR3 with reference TRBV5-5 and TRBJ2-5 gives the whole variable domain DAGVTQSPTHLIKTRGQQVTLRCSPISGHKSVSWYQQVLGQGPQFIFQYYEKEERGRGNFPDRFSARQFPNYSSELNVNALLLGDSALYLCASSLDRGRVETQYFGPGTRLLVL.

This clonotype was found many times. V is TRBV29-1 and J is TRBJ2-3; 14 bases fit TRBD2. Germline CDR1 is SQVTM and CDR2 is ANQGSEA. Trimming cost V 5 bases and J 1 base; bases outside gene matches: 11. The CDR3 is 18 residues long. In DNA form, the CDR3 reads TGCAGCGTTAAAGGGGGACTAGCGGGAGAGCGGGGCACAGATACGCAGTATTTT. It is translated as CSVKGGLAGERGTDTQYF.

The CDR3 reads CASSLTSSGELFF. The CDR3 DNA sequence: TGTGCCAGCAGCTTAACTTCTTCCGGGGAGCTGTTTTTT. The V and J genes are TRBV7-3 and TRBJ2-2; D gene ambiguous. This CDR3 has 13 amino acids. Trimming left V 0 bases short and J 6 bases short, with 5 bases between. Germline CDR1 and CDR2: SGHTA and FQGTGA.

This clonotype came up a few times. The gene calls are TRBV7-2 and TRBJ2-5; 10 nucleotides line up with TRBD2. The CDR3 runs to 15 residues. Per the germline V gene, CDR1 is SGHTA and CDR2 is FQGNSA. The V gene end was trimmed by 3 bases and the J gene end by 10 bases; junction bases not matched to a gene: 11. The CDR3 DNA sequence: TGTGCCAGCAGCTTTACCCCCCTAGCGGGAGTCGGCCAGTACTTC. Its protein product is CASSFTPLAGVGQYF.

This clonotype is medium-sized in the sample. The gene calls are TRBV6-1 and TRBJ2-7; D gene unclear. This CDR3 comprises 13 residues. V lost 1 base and J lost 1, with 5 bases in between. Germline assignment: CDR1 MNHNS and CDR2 SASEGT. CDR3 loop: CASSEGLSYEQYF. The CDR3 DNA reads as TGTGCCAGCAGTGAAGGTCTGTCCTACGAGCAGTACTTC.

This clonotype came up many times. The chain recombines TRBV29-1 with TRBJ2-3, with a possible D match to TRBD1 (6 bases). The CDR3 is made up of 13 amino acids. Germline assignment: CDR1 SQVTM and CDR2 ANQGSEA. V was pared by 4 bases and J by 1 base, with 9 bases between. Here the CDR3 reads CSVVDSGTDTQYF. CDR3 nucleotides: TGCAGCGTTGTGGACAGCGGCACAGATACGCAGTATTTT.